The T cell receptor beta chain under discussion was sequenced for a study of blood T cells in healthy people across ages. Every sample yielded at least 6 million isolated PBMCs. PCR was performed a second time for about 7 to 12 cycles using a sample-barcoded 5' primer and a J-beta primer mix. TCRdb re-called the 5' RACE reads with MiXCR, one entry per CDR3 protein. The sample includes 700,000 to 950,000 distinct CDR3 sequences, over 45% of them seen just once. The ends were cut back, 5 bases at V and 6 bases at J, with 18 bases in the middle. This CDR3 is built from 15 residues. CDR1 and CDR2 (germline): SGHAT, FQNNGV.

Sequencing was carried out using blood. The receptor comes from a man aged 25-45 years in good health. The J gene is TRBJ2-3, the V gene TRBV11-2; unclear D gene. CDR3 sequence: CASSRIMTYEDTQYF. The CDR3 DNA follows: TGTGCCAGCAGCCGGATAATGACCTATGAGGATACGCAGTATTTT.